These 32 T cell receptor beta chains were all obtained from the same sample, sequenced in a study of T cell responses to AZD1222 COVID-19 vaccine. TCRdb's copy holds only in-frame clones and misses some; the assay was immunoSEQ multiplex PCR. The sample lists roughly 150,000 clones; 80% to 95% were seen once. The starting material was peripheral blood, obtained on day 0 of AZD1222 vaccination. The receptors were gathered from an adult in good health.

This chain links TRBV29-1 with TRBJ1-1; 10 bases are a match to TRBD1. Germline-derived CDR1 and CDR2 are SQVTM and ANQGSEA. J gave up 4 bases and V 6 bases, and 5 bases lay outside the gene matches. The CDR3 runs 13 residues. The CDR3 loop reads CSVQGQGSTEAFF. CDR3 sequence (DNA): TGCAGCGTCCAGGGACAGGGGAGCACTGAAGCTTTCTTT.

This clone came up once. The chain has TRBV27 and TRBJ2-1; 10 bases are a match to TRBD2. There are 14 residues in the CDR3. Germline V CDR1 and CDR2: MNHEY, SMNVEV (reference sequence). J gave up 6 bases and V 6 bases, and 5 bases lay outside the gene matches. CDR3 amino acids: CASSRTSGLNEQFF. CDR3 nucleotide sequence: TGTGCCAGCAGCAGGACTAGCGGCCTCAATGAGCAGTTCTTC.

J is TRBJ2-4 and V is TRBV5-1; 7 nucleotides line up with TRBD2. After removal of 3 bases from V and 8 bases from J, the junction contained 17 bases not matched to a gene. Germline V gene data show CDR1 as SGHRS and CDR2 as YFSETQ. The CDR3 has 17 amino acids. Here the CDR3 DNA reads TGCGCCAGCAGCTCGATGCCGGGACTACCGCCGAGGGACATTCAGTACTTC. Translation gives CASSSMPGLPPRDIQYF.

The chain recombines TRBV28 with TRBJ1-2; 9 bases are a match to TRBD1. The CDR3 has 14 amino acids. Germline CDR1 and CDR2: MDHEN and SYDVKM. V gave up 3 bases and J gave up 4 bases; unmatched junction bases: 3. The CDR3 reads CASSFSTGGYGYTF. CDR3 DNA sequence: TGTGCCAGCAGTTTCTCGACAGGGGGCTATGGCTACACCTTC.

The gene calls are TRBV7-9 and TRBJ1-3, with D uncertain. The CDR3 length is 16 residues. CDR1 SEHNR and CDR2 FQNEAQ come from the germline V gene (reference sequence). With 1 base removed from V and 0 bases from J, the gap between germline ends came to 10 bases. The CDR3: CASSLERPDSGNTIYF. CDR3 bases: TGTGCCAGCAGCTTAGAGAGGCCCGACTCTGGAAACACCATATATTTT.

The chain couples TRBV4-3 to TRBJ2-1; 7 bases match TRBD2. V lost 2 bases and J lost 3; bases outside the gene matches: 4. CDR3 length equals 15 residues. The germline V gene encodes CDR1 LGHNA and CDR2 YSLEER. CDR3 nucleotide sequence: TGCGCCAGCAGCCAACACCGGGGGGACTACAATGAGCAGTTCTTC. Translated: CASSQHRGDYNEQFF.

V and J are TRBV5-1 and TRBJ2-1; TRBD2 might be the D (5 bases). Germline CDR1 and CDR2: SGHRS and YFSETQ. The CDR3 is 15 amino acids. Trimming removed 1 base from V and 4 bases from J, with 12 bases in between. CDR3: CASSLLQRNYNEQFF. CDR3 sequence (DNA): TGCGCCAGCAGCTTGCTCCAGCGGAATTACAATGAGCAGTTCTTC.

This clone was found once. This sequence joins TRBV6-5 and TRBJ2-7, with 10 bases matching TRBD1. Trimming cost V 7 bases and J 6 bases; bases outside gene matches: 12. This CDR3 has 15 amino acids. Germline V CDR1 and CDR2: MNHEY, SVGAGI. The CDR3: CASTKMRGQGLEQYF. Here the CDR3 DNA reads TGTGCCAGCACCAAAATGAGGGGACAGGGGCTCGAGCAGTACTTC.

The chain combines TRBV19 with TRBJ1-1, with 7 bases aligning to TRBD1. This CDR3 has 13 amino acids. CDR1 is LNHDA and CDR2 is SQIVND in the germline V gene (reference sequence). V was pared by 3 bases and J by 7 bases, with 5 bases of the junction left unmatched. The CDR3 is CASSIDREDEAFF. CDR3 nucleotides: TGTGCCAGTAGTATCGACAGGGAGGATGAAGCTTTCTTT.

The chain combines TRBV19 with TRBJ2-7; a weak D match, TRBD1 (5 bases). The CDR3 is 13 residues long. V lost 2 bases, J lost 4 bases, and 9 bases lay in between. Germline V gene lookup returns CDR1 LNHDA and CDR2 SQIVND (reference sequence). CDR3 sequence (DNA): TGTGCCAGTAGTATACGCAGGGCGTACGAGCAGTACTTC. Protein: CASSIRRAYEQYF.

The rearrangement links TRBV4-1 to TRBJ1-1; D possibly corresponds to TRBD1 (6 bases). V lost 1 base and J 4 bases, leaving 13 bases between the germline ends. The germline gives CDR1 MGHRA, CDR2 YSYEKL. CDR3 length: 15 amino acids. The CDR3 sequence: CASSQARGRGTEAFF. The CDR3 nucleotides are TGCGCCAGCAGCCAAGCGAGGGGCAGGGGCACTGAAGCTTTCTTT.

This sequence joins TRBV14 and TRBJ2-3, with 8 bases identical to TRBD2. Germline V gene lookup returns CDR1 SGHDN and CDR2 FVKESK. After removal of 0 bases from V and 1 base from J, the junction contained 3 bases not matched to a gene. This CDR3 is 16 amino acids long. The CDR3 DNA reads TGTGCCAGCAGCCAAGATACGCGGGGGGGCACAGATACGCAGTATTTT. This gives the protein CASSQDTRGGTDTQYF.

As regards this clone: Other DNA sequences in this specimen translate into the identical CDR3. V and J are TRBV6-5 and TRBJ1-2; D remains ambiguous. V lost 0 bases to trimming and J lost 2 bases, with 7 bases between them. CDR1 MNHEY and CDR2 SVGAGI come from the germline V gene. This CDR3 has 14 residues. As DNA, the CDR3 is TGTGCCAGCAGTTACTCCTTTCAGAACTATGGCTACACCTTC. Its translation: CASSYSFQNYGYTF.

In its sample, this clone was seen once. J is TRBJ1-4 and V is TRBV10-3; weak D call: TRBD1 (5 bases). Trimming cost V 4 bases and J 3 bases, with 9 bases left between them. Per germline, CDR1 ENHRY and CDR2 SYGVKD. CDR3 length equals 14 residues. CDR3 sequence (DNA): TGTGCCATCAGTGCCCAGGGTTCTAATGAAAAACTGTTTTTT. Translating it yields CAISAQGSNEKLFF.

This chain links TRBV10-3 with TRBJ2-2; 11 bases match TRBD1. Trimming at V came to 10 bases and at J to 3 bases, leaving 4 bases not matched to a gene. Germline assignment: CDR1 ENHRY and CDR2 SYGVKD. The CDR3 sequence is 14 residues long. CDR3 sequence reads: CATGQGADTGELFF. The CDR3 region has the DNA TGTGCCACAGGACAGGGGGCCGACACCGGGGAGCTGTTTTTT.

The chain has TRBV7-3 and TRBJ2-3; weak D call: TRBD2 (6 bases). Per germline, CDR1 SGHTA and CDR2 FQGTGA. Trimming cost V 4 bases and J 4 bases, with 15 bases left between them. CDR3 length: 15 residues. The CDR3: CASSSHLGGADTQYF. CDR3 bases: TGTGCCAGCAGCTCCCATCTTGGAGGGGCAGATACGCAGTATTTT.

J is TRBJ1-4 and V is TRBV27, with 7 bases lining up with TRBD1. CDR1 and CDR2 (germline): MNHEY, SMNVEV (reference sequence). The junction had 7 bases not matched to a gene; V was cut back by 8 bases and J by 4 bases. There are 14 residues in the CDR3. The CDR3 region is CASGHGTDNEKLFF. The DNA of the CDR3 is TGTGCCAGCGGCCACGGGACAGATAATGAAAAACTGTTTTTT.

The V and J genes are TRBV5-1 and TRBJ2-3; 10 nucleotides align to TRBD2. V lost 0 bases to trimming and J lost 5 bases; unmatched junction nucleotides: 0. From germline, CDR1 is SGHRS and CDR2 YFSETQ. The CDR3 has 14 amino acids. DNA for the CDR3: TGCGCCAGCAGCTTGGGGACTAGCGGAGATACGCAGTATTTT. Amino acid sequence: CASSLGTSGDTQYF. The full variable domain, its missing parts supplied by reference TRBV5-1 and TRBJ2-3, is KAGVTQTPRYLIKTRGQQVTLSCSPISGHRSVSWYQQTPGQGLQFLFEYFSETQRNKGNFPGRFSGRQFSNSRSEMNVSTLELGDSALYLCASSLGTSGDTQYFGPGTRLTVL.

The chain combines TRBV9 with TRBJ1-2, with D maybe TRBD1 (5 bases). V lost 4 bases to trimming and J lost 2 bases, with 18 bases between them. The CDR3 loop spans 16 amino acids. Germline CDR1 and CDR2: SGDLS and YYNGEE. CDR3 sequence: CASSSLFVGRNYGYTF. In DNA, the CDR3 is TGTGCCAGCAGCTCCCTGTTTGTGGGACGGAACTATGGCTACACCTTC.

As regards this clone: At one of its ends the junction is not consistent with the germline gene, which may arise from a read error. This rearrangement joins TRBV7-8 to TRBJ2-3; no clear D. The CDR3 covers 18 residues. The V gene's germline CDR1 is SGHVS and CDR2 FQNEAQ. DNA of the CDR3: TGTGCCAGCAGTTTAGTAGCCGATTGGATTTCTAACACAGATACGCAGTATTTT. As protein: CASSLVADWISNTDTQYF.

The rearrangement uses TRBV3-1 (or the pseudogene TRBV3-2) and TRBJ2-2, with D possibly being TRBD1 (6 bases). The CDR3 spans 12 residues. The V gene's germline CDR1 is LGHDT and CDR2 YNNKEL (reference sequence). V was pared by 4 bases and J by 7 bases, with 7 bases between. CDR3 nucleotide sequence: TGTGCCAGCAGCCTAGGGGGCGGGGAGCTGTTTTTT. Translated, it gives CASSLGGGELFF.

The chain couples TRBV27 to TRBJ1-3, with D possibly TRBD1 on 5 matching bases. CDR1 is MNHEY and CDR2 is SMNVEV in the germline V gene (reference sequence). Trimming removed 7 bases from V and 0 bases from J, with 22 bases in between. This CDR3 spans 18 amino acids. The CDR3 here is CASIPRWGDSSSGNTIYF. In nucleotides, the CDR3 is TGTGCCAGCATCCCAAGGTGGGGCGACAGCTCCTCTGGAAACACCATATATTTT.

This clone was detected once. This chain uses TRBV18 with TRBJ1-5; maybe TRBD1 (6 bases). With 4 bases removed from V and 5 bases from J, the gap between germline ends came to 15 bases. Germline V CDR1 and CDR2: KGHSH, LQKENI. This CDR3 is built from 15 residues. In DNA form, the CDR3 reads TGTGCCAGCTCACTAGCAGGGGTGGGTGATCAGCCCCAGCATTTT. Translation: CASSLAGVGDQPQHF. The full variable domain, with the rest looked up from reference TRBV18 and TRBJ1-5, is NAGVMQNPRHLVRRRGQEARLRCSPMKGHSHVYWYRQLPEEGLKFMVYLQKENIIDESGMPKERFSAEFPKEGPSILRIQQVVRGDSAAYFCASSLAGVGDQPQHFGDGTRLSIL.

J is TRBJ1-5 and V is TRBV5-5; 9 positions match TRBD1. Trimming cost V 5 bases and J 1 base; bases outside gene matches: 7. The length of the CDR3 is 16 residues. CDR1 is SGHKS, CDR2 YYEKEE, per germline (reference sequence). The CDR3 here is CASRAGTGISNQPQHF. Written as DNA, the CDR3 is TGTGCCAGCAGAGCCGGGACAGGGATCAGCAATCAGCCCCAGCATTTT.

V usage is TRBV18 and J usage is TRBJ1-2; 7 positions agree with TRBD1. Germline V lookup: CDR1 KGHSH, CDR2 LQKENI. V was clipped by 2 bases and J by 1 base; unmatched bases: 4. CDR3 size: 15 residues. The CDR3 DNA follows: TGTGCCAGCTCACCAGCAGGGGGGCTTAACTATGGCTACACCTTC. Encoded protein: CASSPAGGLNYGYTF.

Only one count was recorded for this clone. The V and J genes are TRBV5-1 and TRBJ2-1; 10 bases fit TRBD2. V trimming: 4 bases; J trimming: 6 bases; junction bases outside the gene matches: 7. CDR1 and CDR2 from the germline V gene are SGHRS and YFSETQ. This CDR3 has 15 residues. DNA for the CDR3: TGCGCCAGCAGCCTCCGAGCGGGGGGGTCCAATGAGCAGTTCTTC. Its translation: CASSLRAGGSNEQFF. The complete variable domain, with remaining parts taken from reference TRBV5-1 and TRBJ2-1, reads KAGVTQTPRYLIKTRGQQVTLSCSPISGHRSVSWYQQTPGQGLQFLFEYFSETQRNKGNFPGRFSGRQFSNSRSEMNVSTLELGDSALYLCASSLRAGGSNEQFFGPGTRLTVL.

V and J are TRBV10-3 and TRBJ1-2; maybe TRBD1 (6 bases). Trimming removed 3 bases from V and 0 bases from J, with 8 bases in between. Germline V gene lookup returns CDR1 ENHRY and CDR2 SYGVKD. The CDR3 runs to 14 residues. Here the CDR3 reads CAISEQGANYGYTF. DNA for the CDR3: TGTGCCATCAGTGAACAGGGAGCTAACTATGGCTACACCTTC.

The V and J genes are TRBV5-4 and TRBJ1-2; D remains unclear. The V end was cut by 0 bases, the J end by 7 bases, with 16 bases between. The CDR3 runs 15 residues. CDR1 is SGHNT, CDR2 YYREEE, per germline (reference sequence). The CDR3 coding sequence is TGTGCCAGCAGCTTGGCATCCCGGGCAATGGTTGGCTACACCTTC. It yields the protein CASSLASRAMVGYTF.

About this clone: The identical CDR3 is also encoded by other nucleotide sequences in the sample. This chain links TRBV6-2 or TRBV6-3 with TRBJ2-4; the D is unclear. Germline CDR1 reads MNHEY; CDR2 reads SVGEGT. V was trimmed by 2 bases and J by 2 bases, leaving 7 bases between them. The length of the CDR3 is 14 residues. The CDR3 DNA reads TGTGCCAGCAGTTACAGTGGTTCCAAAAACATTCAGTACTTC. Amino acid sequence: CASSYSGSKNIQYF.

V is TRBV5-1 and J is TRBJ2-4; 7 nucleotides agree with TRBD1. The CDR3 has 15 amino acids. After removal of 5 bases from V and 1 base from J, the junction contained 6 bases not matched to a gene. The germline V gene has CDR1 SGHRS and CDR2 YFSETQ. CDR3 protein: CASRKGAEAKNIQYF. CDR3 coding DNA: TGCGCCAGCAGAAAGGGGGCGGAGGCCAAAAACATTCAGTACTTC.

The sample holds one count of this clone. This chain joins TRBV7-2 and TRBJ2-2, with D maybe TRBD2 (5 bases). V shed 2 bases and J shed 1 base, with 11 bases lying between them. Germline lookup yields CDR1 SGHTA and CDR2 FQGNSA. This CDR3 comprises 16 residues. The CDR3 protein is CASSLWSGGNTGELFF. The CDR3 bases are TGTGCCAGCAGCTTATGGAGCGGAGGGAACACCGGGGAGCTGTTTTTT.

The chain uses TRBV7-9 and TRBJ2-5, with 9 positions matching TRBD1. Per the germline V gene, CDR1 is SEHNR and CDR2 is FQNEAQ (reference sequence). Unmatched junction bases numbered 6, after V lost 5 bases and J lost 2 bases. The CDR3 spans 15 residues. CDR3 amino acids: CASSRGQGLQETQYF. The CDR3 bases are TGTGCCAGCAGCAGGGGACAGGGATTACAAGAGACCCAGTACTTC.